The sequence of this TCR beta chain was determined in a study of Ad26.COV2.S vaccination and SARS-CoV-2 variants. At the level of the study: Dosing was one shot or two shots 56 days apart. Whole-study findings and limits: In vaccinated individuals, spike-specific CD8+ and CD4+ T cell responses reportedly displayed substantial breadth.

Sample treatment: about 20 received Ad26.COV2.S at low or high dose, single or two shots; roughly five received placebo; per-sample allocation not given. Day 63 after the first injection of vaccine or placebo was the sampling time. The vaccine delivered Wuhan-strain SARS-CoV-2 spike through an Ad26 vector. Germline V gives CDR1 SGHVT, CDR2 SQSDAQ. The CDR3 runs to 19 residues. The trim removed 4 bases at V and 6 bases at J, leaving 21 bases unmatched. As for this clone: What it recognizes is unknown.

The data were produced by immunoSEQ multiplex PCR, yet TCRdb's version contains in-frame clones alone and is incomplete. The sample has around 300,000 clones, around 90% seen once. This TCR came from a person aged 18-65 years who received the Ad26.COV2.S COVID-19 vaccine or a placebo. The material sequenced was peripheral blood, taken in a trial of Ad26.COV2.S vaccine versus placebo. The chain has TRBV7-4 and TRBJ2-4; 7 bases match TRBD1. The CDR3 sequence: CASSCSSPAYRDRGNIQYF. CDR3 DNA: TGTGCCAGCAGCTGTTCAAGCCCCGCTTATCGGGACAGAGGAAACATTCAGTACTTC.